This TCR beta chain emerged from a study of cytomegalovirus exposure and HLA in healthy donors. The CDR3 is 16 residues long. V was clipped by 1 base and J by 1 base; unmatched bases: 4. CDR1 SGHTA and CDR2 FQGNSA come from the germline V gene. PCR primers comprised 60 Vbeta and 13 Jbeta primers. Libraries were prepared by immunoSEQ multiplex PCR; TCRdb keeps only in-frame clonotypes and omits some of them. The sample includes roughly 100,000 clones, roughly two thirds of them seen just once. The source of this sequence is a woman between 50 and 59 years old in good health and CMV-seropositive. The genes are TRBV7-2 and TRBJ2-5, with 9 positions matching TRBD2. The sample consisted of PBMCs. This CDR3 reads CASSLGSGGGQETQYF. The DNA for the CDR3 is TGTGCCAGCAGCTTAGGTAGCGGGGGAGGCCAAGAGACCCAGTACTTC.